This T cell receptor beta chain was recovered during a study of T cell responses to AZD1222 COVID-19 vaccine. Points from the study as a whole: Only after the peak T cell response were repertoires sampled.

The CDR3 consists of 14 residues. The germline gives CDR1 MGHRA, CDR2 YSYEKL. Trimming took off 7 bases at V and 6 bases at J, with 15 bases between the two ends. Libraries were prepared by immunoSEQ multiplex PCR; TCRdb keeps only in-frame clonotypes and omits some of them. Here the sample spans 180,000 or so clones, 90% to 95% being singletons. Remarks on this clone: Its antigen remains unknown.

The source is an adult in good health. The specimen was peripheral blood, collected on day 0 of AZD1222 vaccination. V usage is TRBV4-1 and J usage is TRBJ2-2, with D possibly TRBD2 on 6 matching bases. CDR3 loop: CASNRIGGAGELFF. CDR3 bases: TGCGCCAGCAACCGAATCGGAGGGGCCGGGGAGCTGTTTTTT.